The 17 T cell receptor beta chains presented below share a single source sample, sequenced in a study of radiation and T cells in renal cell carcinoma. Repertoires were generated with immunoSEQ multiplex PCR, while TCRdb's copy carries only in-frame clones and drops some. The table has approximately 90,000 clones, approximately 86% seen once. The sample's time point: blood 4 weeks post-SBRT, at nephrectomy. The treatment: 15 Gy SBRT to primary tumor, nephrectomy 4 weeks later. This material consisted of blood, taken from a patient whose treatment included radiotherapy and nephrectomy. Every receptor here comes from a man aged 45-60 years with renal cell carcinoma.

The chain recombines TRBV5-1 with TRBJ2-3; the match to TRBD2 covers 8 bases. Germline CDR1 and CDR2: SGHRS and YFSETQ. The CDR3 contains 14 residues. The junction had 4 bases not matched to a gene; V was cut back by 4 bases and J by 3 bases. CDR3 residues: CASSPGLVTDTQYF. In nucleotides, the CDR3 is TGCGCCAGCAGCCCGGGACTAGTGACAGATACGCAGTATTTT.

The chain carries TRBV18 and TRBJ2-7; D is uncertain. V was shortened by 6 bases and J by 5 bases, with 11 bases between the two germline ends. Per germline, CDR1 KGHSH and CDR2 LQKENI. The CDR3 loop spans 12 amino acids. In DNA form, the CDR3 reads TGTGCCAGCTCCCCCCTGGGCGACGAGCAGTACTTC. This translates into CASSPLGDEQYF.

Comments on this clone: One junction end disagrees with the germline gene, perhaps due to a read error. The V call is TRBV10-3, the J call TRBJ1-2; TRBD1 might be the D (5 bases). Germline loops: CDR1 ENHRY, CDR2 SYGVKD. CDR3 length: 12 residues. The CDR3 is CAISESGTGFSF. CDR3 DNA sequence: TGTGCCATCAGTGAGTCTGGGACGGGGTTCTCCTTC.

V is TRBV10-3 and J is TRBJ2-3; 9 bases line up with TRBD2. V lost 0 bases, J lost 3 bases, and 7 bases stayed unmatched. Germline lookup yields CDR1 ENHRY and CDR2 SYGVKD. CDR3 length equals 17 residues. CDR3 bases: TGTGCCATCAGTGAGTCGACTAGCGGAGTCCGTACAGATACGCAGTATTTT. Translating gives CAISESTSGVRTDTQYF.

This clone has a single count. The chain links TRBV7-3 to TRBJ2-7; TRBD1 is a possible D gene (6 bases). V shed 5 bases and J shed 1 base, with 9 bases lying between them. The CDR3 runs to 13 residues. Germline V gene sequence: CDR1 SGHTA, CDR2 FQGTGA. The CDR3 loop reads CASSRDKSYEQYF. The CDR3 DNA reads TGTGCCAGCAGCCGGGACAAATCCTACGAGCAGTACTTC.

J is TRBJ2-5 and V is TRBV18; 9 bases align to TRBD2. The J segment lost 4 bases and the V segment lost 5 bases, leaving 2 bases of the junction unmatched. The CDR3 loop spans 13 amino acids. Germline loops: CDR1 KGHSH, CDR2 LQKENI. The DNA for the CDR3 is TGTGCCAGCTCAACGACTAGCGGAGAGACCCAGTACTTC. The encoded protein is CASSTTSGETQYF.

The chain links TRBV5-4 to TRBJ1-2, with a weak D call TRBD1 (5 bases). The V gene's germline CDR1 is SGHNT and CDR2 YYREEE (reference sequence). V was clipped by 3 bases and J by 8 bases, with 14 bases between them. This CDR3 has 13 amino acids. This CDR3 is CASSSRQPKGYTF. The CDR3 nucleotides are TGTGCCAGCAGCTCCAGACAGCCAAAGGGCTACACCTTC.

V gene TRBV30 combines with J gene TRBJ2-5; 8 positions match TRBD1. The J call may be in error: the DNA end matches TRBJ2-7 better. Germline values: CDR1 GTSNPN, CDR2 SVGIG (reference sequence). The CDR3 sequence is 13 residues long. The CDR3 region has the DNA TGTGCCTGGAGTACAGGGGGATCCTACGAGCAGTACTTC. Protein product: CAWSTGGSYEQYF.

This chain uses TRBV10-3 with TRBJ1-5; D unresolved. Looked up from germline, CDR1 is ENHRY and CDR2 is SYGVKD. V lost 0 bases, J lost 2 bases, and 5 bases lay in between. This CDR3 has 14 amino acids. Written as DNA, the CDR3 is TGTGCCATCAGTGAGTCAGGCGGCAATCAGCCCCAGCATTTT. Translated: CAISESGGNQPQHF.

This chain links TRBV4-1 with TRBJ2-2; 7 bases are shared with TRBD1. Germline CDR1 MGHRA, CDR2 YSYEKL. J was trimmed by 2 bases and V by 2 bases; bases with no gene match: 5. This CDR3 has 16 amino acids. CDR3 DNA: TGCGCCAGCAGCCAATTCGGGACAGAAAACACCGGGGAGCTGTTTTTT. It translates to CASSQFGTENTGELFF.

This chain joins TRBV7-9 and TRBJ2-7, with no clear D. Germline-derived CDR1 and CDR2 are SEHNR and FQNEAQ (reference sequence). With 5 bases removed from V and 1 base from J, the gap between germline ends came to 12 bases. The CDR3 spans 14 residues. The CDR3 DNA reads as TGTGCCAGCAGCCGATCGACGGGTTCCTACGAGCAGTACTTC. Its translation: CASSRSTGSYEQYF.

The V call is TRBV12-5, the J call TRBJ2-6, with D uncertain. This CDR3 is built from 13 residues. CDR1 is LGHNT, CDR2 FRNRAP, per germline. With 2 bases removed from V and 4 bases from J, the gap between germline ends came to 3 bases. For the CDR3, the DNA is TGTGCTAGTGGTTTGTCCGGGGCCAACGTCCTGACTTTC. Its translation: CASGLSGANVLTF.

J is TRBJ1-2 and V is TRBV7-2; TRBD1 agrees at 9 bases. CDR1 is SGHTA and CDR2 is FQGNSA in the germline V gene. V shed 2 bases and J 6 bases; nucleotides not matched to a gene: 10. The CDR3 covers 16 residues. This CDR3 reads CASSLPIGQGLHGYTF. CDR3 in DNA: TGTGCCAGCAGCTTACCAATAGGACAGGGGTTGCATGGCTACACCTTC. Drawing the rest from reference TRBV7-2 and TRBJ1-2, the complete variable domain is GAGVSQSPSNKVTEKGKDVELRCDPISGHTALYWYRQSLGQGLEFLIYFQGNSAPDKSGLPSDRFSAERTGGSVSTLTIQRTQQEDSAVYLCASSLPIGQGLHGYTFGSGTRLTVV.

The chain recombines TRBV27 with TRBJ1-1; 7 nucleotides agree with TRBD1. V lost 10 bases and J lost 1; bases outside the gene matches: 12. The CDR3 is made up of 15 amino acids. Germline V gene sequence: CDR1 MNHEY, CDR2 SMNVEV (reference sequence). In DNA form, the CDR3 reads TGTGCCAACCTACTCCGACAGGGATGGAACACTGAAGCTTTCTTT. Its protein product is CANLLRQGWNTEAFF.

This clone was counted once. V usage is TRBV30 and J usage is TRBJ2-5; 7 bases match TRBD1. Germline trimming cut 4 bases from V and 2 bases from J; bases unmatched to any gene: 7. This CDR3 region has 14 residues. Germline lookup yields CDR1 GTSNPN and CDR2 SVGIG (reference sequence). The CDR3 DNA follows: TGTGCCTGGAATCAGCCGGGACAGCAAGAGACCCAGTACTTC. Translating it yields CAWNQPGQQETQYF.

This clone was counted once. The rearrangement joins TRBV28 to TRBJ2-2; 14 bases map to TRBD2. Germline V gene data show CDR1 as MDHEN and CDR2 as SYDVKM. The CDR3 loop spans 16 amino acids. V was pared by 5 bases and J by 7 bases, with 6 bases of the junction left unmatched. Here the CDR3 reads CASSPGLAGGIGELFF. DNA of the CDR3: TGTGCCAGCAGTCCAGGACTAGCGGGAGGCATCGGGGAGCTGTTTTTT.

The CDR3 loop reads CATGAGYEQYF. CDR3 DNA: TGTGCCACCGGAGCGGGCTACGAGCAGTACTTC. This chain connects TRBV10-3 to TRBJ2-7, with TRBD2 as a possible D gene (6 bases). The CDR3 runs 11 residues. The germline gives CDR1 ENHRY, CDR2 SYGVKD. The V end lost 10 bases, the J end lost 3 bases, and 10 bases lay between the germline ends.